This passage covers 4 T cell receptor beta chains from one sample sequenced in a study of blood T cell repertoires in COVID-19. Produced via immunoSEQ multiplex PCR; TCRdb's table is partial and in-frame only. The data hold some 26,000 clones, with about 72% observed a single time. Specimen: peripheral blood. Source of these receptors: a woman of 80 years or more with acute or convalescent COVID-19.

The V gene is TRBV19, the J gene TRBJ2-7, with 7 bases identical to TRBD1. CDR1 and CDR2 from the germline V gene are LNHDA and SQIVND (reference sequence). This CDR3 spans 11 amino acids. After removal of 8 bases from V and 2 bases from J, the junction contained 0 bases not matched to a gene. The chain's CDR3 is CASQGAYEQYF. In nucleotides, the CDR3 is TGTGCCAGTCAGGGGGCCTACGAGCAGTACTTC.

V usage is TRBV10-3 and J usage is TRBJ2-7; 7 bases are a match to TRBD2. V lost 0 bases to trimming and J lost 2 bases; unmatched junction nucleotides: 7. The CDR3 is 16 amino acids. From germline, CDR1 is ENHRY and CDR2 SYGVKD. Here the CDR3 DNA reads TGTGCCATCAGTGAGTCGATTGGCGGGGGTCCCTACGAGCAGTACTTC. Translating gives CAISESIGGGPYEQYF.

The V gene is TRBV5-5, the J gene TRBJ2-7; D is unresolved. This CDR3 has 14 amino acids. The V end was cut by 0 bases, the J end by 3 bases, with 10 bases between. Looked up from germline, CDR1 is SGHKS and CDR2 is YYEKEE (reference sequence). The CDR3 DNA reads TGTGCCAGCAGCTTGGAACACCGAAACTACGAGCAGTACTTC. Translation gives CASSLEHRNYEQYF.

This clone came up a few times. The J gene is TRBJ1-2, the V gene TRBV2; D possibly corresponds to TRBD1 (5 bases). Trimming took off 2 bases at V and 5 bases at J, with 6 bases between the two ends. The CDR3 is 12 amino acids. Germline V gene data show CDR1 as SNHLY and CDR2 as FYNNEI. The CDR3 reads CASSERGYGYTF. The DNA of the CDR3 is TGTGCCAGCAGTGAACGGGGGTATGGCTACACCTTC.